The sequence of this TCR beta chain was determined in a study of T cells expressing NK-cell markers. Study-level results: A handful of donors' CD3+CD56-NKG2C+ cells were dominated by the same clonotypes. Five or six donors showed dominant NKG2C+ clonotypes comprising about 1.0-8% of their CD8+ T cells.

About this clonotype itself: The antigen is not known.

TCRdb reprocessed the 5' RACE reads, with one entry per CDR3 protein and no DNA. The table lists about 550,000 distinct CDR3 sequences. Germline-derived CDR1 and CDR2 are MGHDK and SYGVNS. This CDR3 contains 16 residues. This clonotype originated in a man between 18 and 35 years old in good health. This sequence joins TRBV25-1 and TRBJ2-2; as DNA is missing, the TRBD1 call by TCRdb cannot be tested. The material sequenced was blood T cells: a sorted CD56 or NKG2C T cell subset, CD4+ or CD8+ T cells, or bulk PBMC T cells (not recorded which). The chain's CDR3 is CASSDRIGGDTGELFF.